This T cell receptor (beta chain) stems from a study of human T cells and chemical hapten exposure. The germline gives CDR1 KGHSH, CDR2 LQKENI. The CDR3 totals 17 residues. Between the trimmed V and J ends, which lost 1 base and 0 bases, there was a span of 14 bases. TCRdb passed the RACE reads through MiXCR, listing each CDR3 protein once. The sample lists about 77,000 distinct CDR3 sequences; roughly 7.9% were seen once. The time point: healthy volunteer bleed at 6 weeks. Total RNA was extracted from unfractionated whole blood. The receptor's source is a female donor in good health. Some clones in this sample may be carry-over from other donors' samples. Material for sequencing was whole blood. This rearrangement joins TRBV18 to TRBJ2-3; D gene uncertain. This CDR3 is CASSPRAPELSTDTQYF. The CDR3 nucleotides are TGTGCCAGCTCACCACGGGCACCCGAGCTTAGCACAGATACGCAGTATTTT.